One sample yielded the 26 T cell receptor beta chains listed below, sequenced in a study of tumor-infiltrating lymphocytes in oesophageal squamous cell carcinoma. TCRdb reprocessed the PCR reads via MiXCR and lists one record per CDR3 protein. This sample has about 17,000 distinct CDR3 sequences, with 45% to 55% found just once. The sequenced sample was esophageal tumor tissue. These receptors all stem from a male donor with esophageal squamous cell carcinoma.

This clonotype was counted ten times or more. The gene calls are TRBV12-3 or TRBV12-4 and TRBJ1-5, with D unclear. The germline V and J ends were trimmed by 2 bases and 0 bases, with 11 bases remaining between them. The CDR3 contains 16 residues. The CDR3 coding sequence is TGTGCCAGCAGTTTAAGGGCAGATTATAGCAATCAGCCCCAGCATTTT. It translates to CASSLRADYSNQPQHF.

This clonotype was counted at least ten times. The chain employs TRBV12-3 or TRBV12-4 and TRBJ1-3; D is unclear. The CDR3 loop spans 14 amino acids. V was trimmed by 2 bases and J by 2 bases, leaving 7 bases between them. The DNA for the CDR3 is TGTGCCAGCAGTTTACGGGAAGCTGGAAACACCATATATTTT. It specifies CASSLREAGNTIYF.

This clonotype has just a few counts. The genes are TRBV28 and TRBJ2-2, with D possibly being TRBD1 (6 bases). V shed 3 bases and J shed 5 bases, with 28 bases lying between them. This CDR3 has 20 amino acids. CDR1 is MDHEN and CDR2 is SYDVKM in the germline V gene. CDR3: CASSFRVGWGPDPGTGELFF. The CDR3 DNA is TGTGCCAGCAGTTTTCGAGTCGGTTGGGGGCCGGATCCGGGAACCGGGGAGCTGTTTTTT.

This clonotype showed up just a few times. The rearrangement joins TRBV20-1 to TRBJ2-4; D is undetermined. The better agreement between TRBJ2-1 and the DNA end casts doubt on the J call. Germline CDR1 and CDR2: DFQATT and SNEGSKA (reference sequence). This CDR3 has 14 amino acids. The CDR3 protein is CSARPPQGWGEQFF. CDR3 sequence (DNA): TGCAGTGCTAGGCCCCCCCAAGGGTGGGGTGAGCAGTTCTTC.

The chain carries TRBV6-2 or TRBV6-3 and TRBJ2-5; D ambiguous. The CDR3 covers 14 residues. Germline assignment: CDR1 MNHEY and CDR2 SVGEGT. Trimming removed 0 bases at V and 0 bases at J, with 5 bases between. The CDR3 region is CASSYSYYQETQYF. In DNA, the CDR3 is TGTGCCAGCAGTTACTCATACTACCAAGAGACCCAGTACTTC.

About this clonotype itself: Since the CDR3 does not end with the conserved phenylalanine or tryptophan, this likely comes from a read error. The DNA is omitted, as the CDR3 cannot be located on it reliably, and the CDR3 follows TCRdb's listing. This rearrangement joins TRBV5-5 to TRBJ2-7; whether TRBD1, the table's D call, matches the DNA was not checked. The germline V gene encodes CDR1 SGHKS and CDR2 YYEKEE (reference sequence). The CDR3 spans 20 amino acids, including both terminal residues. CDR3 residues: CASSLVAGVAVGFGGYTFGS.

J is TRBJ2-5 and V is TRBV5-1; 7 bases match TRBD2. The J call may be in error: the DNA end matches TRBJ2-1 better. The CDR3 loop spans 16 amino acids. In germline, CDR1 is SGHRS, CDR2 YFSETQ. The CDR3: CASSLGPAGGRDEQFF. The CDR3 DNA reads TGCGCCAGCAGCTTGGGCCCGGCCGGGGGGAGGGATGAGCAGTTCTTC.

With respect to this clonotype: A much bigger clone sits one base away, suggesting this may be a read error. CDR3 nucleotide sequence: TGTGCCAGCAGCCTGGGACAGGGAGAGGACAGTAGCAATCAGCCCCAGCATTTT. It is translated as CASSLGQGEDSSNQPQHF. The chain couples TRBV6-4 to TRBJ1-5; 9 bases fit TRBD1. The V and J ends lost 6 bases and 0 bases, in that order; junction bases with no gene match: 12. Germline V gives CDR1 MRHNA, CDR2 SNTAGT. The CDR3 loop spans 18 amino acids.

This rearrangement joins TRBV6-1 to TRBJ2-1; TRBD2 matches 11 bases. TRBJ2-5 explains the end of the DNA better; the J call may be wrong. Germline V gene data show CDR1 as MNHNS and CDR2 as SASEGT. The length of the CDR3 is 14 residues. The CDR3 sequence is CASTLGLAVETQYF. The CDR3 bases are TGTGCCAGCACCTTGGGACTAGCGGTGGAGACCCAGTACTTC.

Concerning this clonotype: This could be a read error, since a much larger clone is one nucleotide away. The gene calls are TRBV7-2 and TRBJ2-1; D remains unclear. The J call may not be correct, given that the DNA end is closer to TRBJ1-2. The CDR3 runs 14 residues. CDR1 SGHTA and CDR2 FQGNSA come from the germline V gene. The CDR3 DNA is TGTGCCAGCAGCTTAGCCCGCGCTAACTATGGCTACACCTTC. It specifies CASSLARANYGYTF.

The chain uses TRBV7-6 and TRBJ2-5; D may be TRBD2 (7 bases). The last part of the DNA fits TRBJ2-7 better; the J call may be wrong. Germline loops: CDR1 SGHVS, CDR2 FNYEAQ. CDR3 length: 15 residues. The CDR3, as DNA: TGTGCCAGCAGCTTCGGAACAGGGAGGGTCAGCGAGCAGTACTTC. It codes for CASSFGTGRVSEQYF.

This clonotype has at least ten counts. One end of the junction varies from germline; a read error may be responsible. The chain recombines TRBV7-3 with TRBJ2-1; 7 bases are a match to TRBD2. The CDR3 spans 17 residues. In germline, CDR1 is SGHTA, CDR2 FQGTGA. The chain's CDR3 is CASSRAQRDPPHNEQFF. As DNA, the CDR3 is TGTGCCAGCAGCCGCGCCCAGCGGGACCCCCCCCACAACGAGCAGTTCTTC.

The gene calls are TRBV5-1 and TRBJ1-1; 7 positions match TRBD1. The CDR3 spans 13 residues. Germline loops: CDR1 SGHRS, CDR2 YFSETQ. Unmatched junction bases numbered 14, after V lost 4 bases and J lost 14 bases. The chain's CDR3 is CASSLTGSDEQFF. The DNA of the CDR3 is TGCGCCAGCAGCCTGACAGGGTCCGACGAGCAGTTCTTT.

This clonotype was seen a few times. The chain joins TRBV5-1 to TRBJ2-5; TRBD2 matches 11 bases. The V and J ends lost 4 bases and 2 bases, in that order; junction bases with no gene match: 10. The CDR3 covers 17 residues. The germline V gene encodes CDR1 SGHRS and CDR2 YFSETQ. In DNA form, the CDR3 reads TGCGCCAGCAGCAGCGGACAAACTAGCGGGGGACAAGAGACCCAGTACTTC. It codes for CASSSGQTSGGQETQYF.

V is TRBV5-6 and J is TRBJ2-6; D is unclear. The better agreement between TRBJ2-5 and the DNA end casts doubt on the J call. This CDR3 is 13 amino acids long. Germline CDR1 reads SGHDT; CDR2 reads YYEEEE. CDR3 in DNA: TGTGCCAGCAGCTTGGTCGAAGGGGAGACCCAGTACTTC. It translates to CASSLVEGETQYF.

This clonotype was observed at least ten times. V is TRBV7-8 and J is TRBJ2-7; 9 bases agree with TRBD1. The trim removed 1 base at V and 5 bases at J, leaving 6 bases unmatched. CDR3 length: 15 amino acids. From germline, CDR1 is SGHVS and CDR2 FQNEAQ. The CDR3 bases are TGTGCCAGCAGCTTAGATAGGACAGGGGTGGACGAGCAGTACTTC. Its translation: CASSLDRTGVDEQYF.

Within the sample, this clonotype is medium-sized. The V call is TRBV6-1, the J call TRBJ2-3, with 7 bases that match TRBD2. This CDR3 region has 16 residues. With V trimmed by 5 bases and J by 6 bases, 14 bases remained unmatched. Germline loops: CDR1 MNHNS, CDR2 SASEGT. Written as DNA, the CDR3 is TGTGCCAGCAGTCCCCTGGTGGCGGGAGTAAGGGATACGCAGTATTTT. It yields the protein CASSPLVAGVRDTQYF.

V usage is TRBV7-9 and J usage is TRBJ2-1; D possibly corresponds to TRBD2 (6 bases). The germline gives CDR1 SEHNR, CDR2 FQNEAQ (reference sequence). V gave up 5 bases and J gave up 0 bases, with 11 bases separating them. CDR3 length: 15 amino acids. CDR3 region: CASSPRGSSYNEQFF. CDR3 nucleotides: TGTGCCAGCAGCCCCCGGGGGAGCTCCTACAATGAGCAGTTCTTC.

The chain links TRBV7-3 to TRBJ2-5, with D perhaps matching TRBD2 (6 bases). The DNA end favors TRBJ2-7, so the J call may be wrong. Germline CDR1 reads SGHTA; CDR2 reads FQGTGA. The CDR3 extends over 15 amino acids. CDR3 residues: CASSLSSGTYYEQYF. The DNA for the CDR3 is TGTGCCAGCAGCCTCTCCTCGGGGACTTATTACGAGCAGTACTTC.

This clonotype was seen ten or more times. V and J are TRBV5-1 and TRBJ1-1, with TRBD1 matching 7 bases. V shed 3 bases, J shed 3 bases, and the junction held 2 bases outside the gene matches. Germline assignment: CDR1 SGHRS and CDR2 YFSETQ. There are 13 residues in the CDR3. CDR3 residues: CASSSQGYTEAFF. CDR3 in DNA: TGCGCCAGCAGCTCACAGGGGTACACTGAAGCTTTCTTT.

This clonotype was detected many times. The V call is TRBV5-1, the J call TRBJ1-4, with D unclear. The CDR3 is 13 residues long. In germline, CDR1 is SGHRS, CDR2 YFSETQ. The V end lost 3 bases, the J end lost 2 bases, and 5 bases lay between the germline ends. CDR3 coding DNA: TGCGCCAGCAGCTCGATGACTAATGAAAAACTGTTTTTT. Its protein is CASSSMTNEKLFF.

CDR3 coding DNA: TGTGCCAGCAGCTCCCCACTAGCTAGCGGGAGAGGGGGGAATGAGCAGTTCTTC. This codes for CASSSPLASGRGGNEQFF. The chain uses TRBV7-2 and TRBJ2-1; 10 bases align to TRBD2. The junction had 16 bases not matched to a gene; V was cut back by 4 bases and J by 7 bases. This CDR3 has 18 amino acids. Germline V gives CDR1 SGHTA, CDR2 FQGNSA.

This clonotype was observed a handful of times. The chain combines TRBV4-3 with TRBJ1-6, with 8 bases that match TRBD1. From germline, CDR1 is LGHNA and CDR2 YSLEER. The CDR3 has 18 amino acids. Trimming cost V 0 bases and J 4 bases; bases outside gene matches: 8. DNA of the CDR3: TGCGCCAGCAGCCAAGATGCGGCAGGGGGCTTTTATAATTCACCCCTCCACTTT. Translated, it gives CASSQDAAGGFYNSPLHF.

The CDR3 spells CASSLYNYEQYF. The CDR3 nucleotides are TGTGCCAGCAGCTTATACAACTACGAGCAGTACTTC. The gene calls are TRBV7-2 and TRBJ1-2; D ambiguous. Judging by the DNA end, TRBJ2-7 fits better; the J call may be wrong. The germline gives CDR1 SGHTA, CDR2 FQGNSA. The CDR3 loop spans 12 amino acids.

The V and J genes are TRBV7-2 and TRBJ2-7; 7 nucleotides align to TRBD1. Matching the DNA end better, TRBJ2-1 makes the J call doubtful. Germline assignment: CDR1 SGHTA and CDR2 FQGNSA. This CDR3 comprises 15 residues. The CDR3 sequence is CASSLTRGPLREQFF. CDR3 sequence (DNA): TGTGCCAGCAGCTTAACGAGGGGGCCCCTTCGGGAGCAGTTCTTC.

This clonotype was seen a few times. This chain links TRBV7-9 with TRBJ2-1; 8 bases are a match to TRBD2. The J call is in doubt because the DNA end fits TRBJ2-7 better. Germline lookup yields CDR1 SEHNR and CDR2 FQNEAQ (reference sequence). The CDR3 is 13 residues long. CDR3 in amino acids: CASSVGLVNEQYF. As DNA, the CDR3 is TGTGCCAGCAGCGTGGGACTAGTTAATGAGCAGTACTTC.